These 8 T cell receptor beta chains originate from one sample sequenced in a study of shared T cell receptors in the human thymus. Generated by immunoSEQ multiplex PCR, the TCRdb table keeps only in-frame clones and is missing some. The sample includes under 850,000 clones, roughly 90% of them seen just once. These data also featured in a second study, about human thymus T cells.

Sequenced: thymocytes. The receptors stem from a boy under two years old with a congenital heart defect.

J is TRBJ1-4 and V is TRBV27, with D maybe TRBD1 (6 bases). The germline V gene has CDR1 MNHEY and CDR2 SMNVEV (reference sequence). V dropped 1 base and J dropped 4 bases, with 16 bases sitting between them. This CDR3 is 17 amino acids long. CDR3 loop: CASSLLVPGQFNEKLFF. Here the CDR3 DNA reads TGTGCCAGCAGTTTATTAGTGCCCGGACAGTTTAATGAAAAACTGTTTTTT.

This rearrangement joins TRBV14 to TRBJ2-3; D unresolved. V lost 2 bases and J 4 bases, leaving 4 bases between the germline ends. The CDR3 contains 12 residues. The germline CDR1 and CDR2 sequences are SGHDN and FVKESK. The CDR3 loop is CASSQWPDTQYF. In nucleotides, the CDR3 is TGTGCCAGCAGCCAATGGCCAGATACGCAGTATTTT.

The gene calls are TRBV5-1 and TRBJ2-7; 8 bases agree with TRBD1. CDR3 size: 16 residues. Losses at the gene ends were 0 bases for V and 4 bases for J; bases not matched to a gene: 9. CDR1 SGHRS and CDR2 YFSETQ come from the germline V gene. Written as DNA, the CDR3 is TGCGCCAGCAGCTTGGCCTTAGGACAGGGCCTTTACGAGCAGTACTTC. It translates to CASSLALGQGLYEQYF.

The V gene is TRBV5-4, the J gene TRBJ2-6, with a possible D match to TRBD2 (6 bases). Deletions cut 0 bases from V and 0 bases from J, with 13 bases between. The germline V gene encodes CDR1 SGHNT and CDR2 YYREEE (reference sequence). There are 18 residues in the CDR3. The CDR3 sequence: CASSLERQGGSGANVLTF. CDR3 DNA: TGTGCCAGCAGCTTGGAGAGGCAGGGAGGCTCTGGGGCCAACGTCCTGACTTTC.

The chain couples TRBV7-2 to TRBJ1-1, with 7 bases matching TRBD1. The CDR3 has 13 residues. The junction had 2 bases not matched to a gene; V was cut back by 1 base and J by 6 bases. Germline-derived CDR1 and CDR2 are SGHTA and FQGNSA. CDR3 loop: CASSLEGTAEAFF. The CDR3 nucleotides are TGTGCCAGCAGCTTAGAAGGGACAGCTGAAGCTTTCTTT. Looking up the rest from reference TRBV7-2 and TRBJ1-1 gives the full variable domain: GAGVSQSPSNKVTEKGKDVELRCDPISGHTALYWYRQSLGQGLEFLIYFQGNSAPDKSGLPSDRFSAERTGGSVSTLTIQRTQQEDSAVYLCASSLEGTAEAFFGQGTRLTVV.

The chain couples TRBV11-2 to TRBJ2-7; D is unresolved. The CDR3 contains 14 residues. V was shortened by 3 bases and J by 0 bases, with 9 bases between the two germline ends. CDR1 SGHAT and CDR2 FQNNGV come from the germline V gene. The CDR3 DNA follows: TGTGCCAGCAGCTTCCGTAGTACCTCCTACGAGCAGTACTTC. Translation: CASSFRSTSYEQYF.

The gene calls are TRBV27 and TRBJ2-1; tentatively, D is TRBD2 (6 bases). This CDR3 is built from 17 residues. Per germline, CDR1 MNHEY and CDR2 SMNVEV (reference sequence). Deletions cut 4 bases from V and 0 bases from J, with 16 bases between. This chain's CDR3 is CASSCGITRSSYNEQFF. Here the CDR3 DNA reads TGTGCCAGCAGTTGCGGGATAACAAGGAGCTCCTACAATGAGCAGTTCTTC.

The genes are TRBV5-1 and TRBJ2-3; possible D gene TRBD2, 6 bases. The germline V gene encodes CDR1 SGHRS and CDR2 YFSETQ. V lost 5 bases and J 4 bases, leaving 11 bases between the germline ends. This CDR3 region has 13 residues. CDR3 DNA sequence: TGCGCCAGCAGGCTGACTAGTGCAGATACGCAGTATTTT. Amino acid sequence: CASRLTSADTQYF.